This T cell receptor beta chain was sequenced in a study of technical replicates of blood from a handful of donors. CDR3 length equals 18 residues. Trimming removed 4 bases from V and 8 bases from J; junction bases left unmatched: 22. CDR1 is SGHRS and CDR2 is YFSETQ in the germline V gene. Assay: immunoSEQ multiplex PCR; the TCRdb copy retains only in-frame clones and omits some. The sample holds tens of thousands of clones, around 95% seen once. The receptor's source is a human donor in good health. The rearrangement uses TRBV5-1 and TRBJ2-7, with 9 positions matching TRBD2. Sequences were obtained from T cells isolated from PBMCs. The CDR3 is CASSLASSGSGVPGKQYF. Written as DNA, the CDR3 is TGCGCCAGCAGCCTTGCTAGTAGCGGGAGCGGGGTTCCAGGGAAGCAGTACTTC.